Presented here are 14 T cell receptor beta chains from one specimen sequenced in a study of STAT5B mutations in CD4+ large granular lymphocyte leukemia. Here immunoSEQ multiplex PCR was the method, and the copy in TCRdb shows in-frame clones only, minus some. This sample yields over 30,000 clones, of which around 80% are seen a single time; roughly 6.9% belongs to the top ten. The sample was CD4+ T cells from blood buffy coats. The receptors derive from a human donor in good health.

This clone was observed a few times. The chain is built from TRBV5-1 and TRBJ2-5; 10 bases fit TRBD2. V was clipped by 3 bases and J by 2 bases; unmatched bases: 7. The germline V gene has CDR1 SGHRS and CDR2 YFSETQ. The CDR3 has 16 residues. The CDR3: CASSSTGTSVQETQYF. The CDR3 DNA reads as TGCGCCAGCAGCTCCACCGGGACTAGCGTACAAGAGACCCAGTACTTC.

The V call is TRBV5-8, the J call TRBJ2-2, with 8 bases identical to TRBD2. V dropped 4 bases and J dropped 7; count of bases not matched to a gene: 12. Germline-derived CDR1 and CDR2 are SGHTS and YDEGEE. The CDR3 loop spans 16 amino acids. CDR3 sequence: CASSARTSRGIGELFF. The CDR3 region has the DNA TGTGCCAGCAGCGCCCGGACTAGCAGGGGAATCGGGGAGCTGTTTTTT.

This chain uses TRBV7-9 with TRBJ1-3; no clear D gene. In germline, CDR1 is SEHNR, CDR2 FQNEAQ (reference sequence). Between the trimmed V and J ends, which lost 1 base and 4 bases, there was a span of 8 bases. The length of the CDR3 is 14 residues. This CDR3 reads CASSLVVPGNTIYF. The CDR3 DNA follows: TGTGCCAGCAGCTTAGTGGTTCCGGGAAACACCATATATTTT.

The chain links TRBV5-6 to TRBJ2-4; 8 positions agree with TRBD1. The germline V gene encodes CDR1 SGHDT and CDR2 YYEEEE. This CDR3 has 14 residues. V shed 5 bases, J shed 8 bases, and the junction held 9 bases outside the gene matches. The DNA of the CDR3 is TGTGCCAGCAGATCCAGGGGGCGAGGATACATTCAGTACTTC. Protein product: CASRSRGRGYIQYF.

The V call is TRBV5-6, the J call TRBJ1-1; D gene ambiguous. The CDR3 loop spans 15 amino acids. The germline V and J ends were trimmed by 0 bases and 0 bases, with 9 bases remaining between them. The V gene's germline CDR1 is SGHDT and CDR2 YYEEEE. This chain's CDR3 is CASSLEEVMNTEAFF. The DNA of the CDR3 is TGTGCCAGCAGCTTGGAGGAGGTGATGAACACTGAAGCTTTCTTT.

This clone turned up a few times. CDR3 protein: CASNLLGTQYF. The CDR3 nucleotides read TGTGCCAGCAACCTCCTGGGTACGCAGTATTTT. The chain combines TRBV7-6 with TRBJ2-3; the D is unclear. The V gene lost 7 bases and the J gene lost 8 bases, with 10 bases spanning the gap. The CDR3 covers 11 residues. Germline V gene data show CDR1 as SGHVS and CDR2 as FNYEAQ.

The chain has TRBV5-6 and TRBJ2-1, with D tentatively TRBD2 (6 bases). This CDR3 is 16 amino acids long. V dropped 4 bases and J dropped 0 bases, with 14 bases sitting between them. Germline CDR1 reads SGHDT; CDR2 reads YYEEEE. This CDR3 reads CASSALLADSYNEQFF. CDR3 in DNA: TGTGCCAGCAGCGCTTTGTTAGCGGACTCCTACAATGAGCAGTTCTTC. Full variable domain (missing parts from reference TRBV5-6 and TRBJ2-1): DAGVTQSPTHLIKTRGQQVTLRCSPKSGHDTVSWYQQALGQGPQFIFQYYEEEERQRGNFPDRFSGHQFPNYSSELNVNALLLGDSALYLCASSALLADSYNEQFFGPGTRLTVL.

The chain joins TRBV5-1 to TRBJ1-3; D is uncertain. CDR1 is SGHRS, CDR2 YFSETQ, per germline. The CDR3 length is 12 residues. V dropped 2 bases and J dropped 2 bases, with 2 bases sitting between them. The CDR3 reads CASSLPGNTIYF. The CDR3, as DNA: TGCGCCAGCAGCTTACCTGGAAACACCATATATTTT.

The chain links TRBV5-1 to TRBJ2-4; maybe TRBD2 (7 bases). Per germline, CDR1 SGHRS and CDR2 YFSETQ. The CDR3 contains 15 residues. V was trimmed by 0 bases and J by 7 bases, leaving 14 bases between them. The CDR3 DNA is TGCGCCAGCAGCTTGGATGGGGGGGCCTTGAACATTCAGTACTTC. Residues: CASSLDGGALNIQYF.

The chain links TRBV11-3 to TRBJ1-2, with 7 bases lining up with TRBD1. CDR1 is SGHNT, CDR2 YENEEA, per germline. The CDR3 covers 13 residues. V shed 4 bases, J shed 4 bases, and the junction held 3 bases outside the gene matches. In DNA, the CDR3 is TGTGCCAGCAGCTCCGGGACAGTCTATGGCTACACCTTC. It yields the protein CASSSGTVYGYTF.

A single count supports this clone. J is TRBJ2-1 and V is TRBV10-3, with 12 bases aligning to TRBD2. Trimming took 0 bases from V and 4 from J; bases not matched to a gene: 7. This CDR3 comprises 18 residues. Germline CDR1 and CDR2: ENHRY and SYGVKD. CDR3 nucleotides: TGTGCCATCAGTGAGTCAAAAGGACTAGCGGGATCGTACAATGAGCAGTTCTTC. Its protein product is CAISESKGLAGSYNEQFF.

This clone has more than one count but fewer than ten. The chain combines TRBV29-1 with TRBJ1-5; a weak D match, TRBD1 (6 bases). Between the trimmed V and J ends, which lost 6 bases and 6 bases, there was a span of 15 bases. Germline V gene lookup returns CDR1 SQVTM and CDR2 ANQGSEA. CDR3 size: 13 residues. Here the CDR3 DNA reads TGCAGCGTCGCGAGGGGGAGCGGTCAGCCCCAGCATTTT. Amino acids: CSVARGSGQPQHF.

The CDR3, as DNA: TGTGCCACCAGCAGAGAAGCGGGAGGTGAGACCCAGTACTTC. Translated, it gives CATSREAGGETQYF. The chain uses TRBV15 and TRBJ2-5, with TRBD2 matching 9 bases. The V gene end was trimmed by 0 bases and the J gene end by 5 bases; junction bases not matched to a gene: 1. Germline V gene lookup returns CDR1 LNHNV and CDR2 YYDKDF (reference sequence). This CDR3 spans 14 amino acids.

The V call is TRBV10-3, the J call TRBJ1-3; D is perhaps TRBD1 (6 bases). Germline V lookup: CDR1 ENHRY, CDR2 SYGVKD. The CDR3 extends over 16 amino acids. The germline V and J ends were trimmed by 6 bases and 0 bases, with 15 bases remaining between them. DNA for the CDR3: TGTGCCATCAGAGACCCGGGACAAACCTCTGGAAACACCATATATTTT. This translates into CAIRDPGQTSGNTIYF.